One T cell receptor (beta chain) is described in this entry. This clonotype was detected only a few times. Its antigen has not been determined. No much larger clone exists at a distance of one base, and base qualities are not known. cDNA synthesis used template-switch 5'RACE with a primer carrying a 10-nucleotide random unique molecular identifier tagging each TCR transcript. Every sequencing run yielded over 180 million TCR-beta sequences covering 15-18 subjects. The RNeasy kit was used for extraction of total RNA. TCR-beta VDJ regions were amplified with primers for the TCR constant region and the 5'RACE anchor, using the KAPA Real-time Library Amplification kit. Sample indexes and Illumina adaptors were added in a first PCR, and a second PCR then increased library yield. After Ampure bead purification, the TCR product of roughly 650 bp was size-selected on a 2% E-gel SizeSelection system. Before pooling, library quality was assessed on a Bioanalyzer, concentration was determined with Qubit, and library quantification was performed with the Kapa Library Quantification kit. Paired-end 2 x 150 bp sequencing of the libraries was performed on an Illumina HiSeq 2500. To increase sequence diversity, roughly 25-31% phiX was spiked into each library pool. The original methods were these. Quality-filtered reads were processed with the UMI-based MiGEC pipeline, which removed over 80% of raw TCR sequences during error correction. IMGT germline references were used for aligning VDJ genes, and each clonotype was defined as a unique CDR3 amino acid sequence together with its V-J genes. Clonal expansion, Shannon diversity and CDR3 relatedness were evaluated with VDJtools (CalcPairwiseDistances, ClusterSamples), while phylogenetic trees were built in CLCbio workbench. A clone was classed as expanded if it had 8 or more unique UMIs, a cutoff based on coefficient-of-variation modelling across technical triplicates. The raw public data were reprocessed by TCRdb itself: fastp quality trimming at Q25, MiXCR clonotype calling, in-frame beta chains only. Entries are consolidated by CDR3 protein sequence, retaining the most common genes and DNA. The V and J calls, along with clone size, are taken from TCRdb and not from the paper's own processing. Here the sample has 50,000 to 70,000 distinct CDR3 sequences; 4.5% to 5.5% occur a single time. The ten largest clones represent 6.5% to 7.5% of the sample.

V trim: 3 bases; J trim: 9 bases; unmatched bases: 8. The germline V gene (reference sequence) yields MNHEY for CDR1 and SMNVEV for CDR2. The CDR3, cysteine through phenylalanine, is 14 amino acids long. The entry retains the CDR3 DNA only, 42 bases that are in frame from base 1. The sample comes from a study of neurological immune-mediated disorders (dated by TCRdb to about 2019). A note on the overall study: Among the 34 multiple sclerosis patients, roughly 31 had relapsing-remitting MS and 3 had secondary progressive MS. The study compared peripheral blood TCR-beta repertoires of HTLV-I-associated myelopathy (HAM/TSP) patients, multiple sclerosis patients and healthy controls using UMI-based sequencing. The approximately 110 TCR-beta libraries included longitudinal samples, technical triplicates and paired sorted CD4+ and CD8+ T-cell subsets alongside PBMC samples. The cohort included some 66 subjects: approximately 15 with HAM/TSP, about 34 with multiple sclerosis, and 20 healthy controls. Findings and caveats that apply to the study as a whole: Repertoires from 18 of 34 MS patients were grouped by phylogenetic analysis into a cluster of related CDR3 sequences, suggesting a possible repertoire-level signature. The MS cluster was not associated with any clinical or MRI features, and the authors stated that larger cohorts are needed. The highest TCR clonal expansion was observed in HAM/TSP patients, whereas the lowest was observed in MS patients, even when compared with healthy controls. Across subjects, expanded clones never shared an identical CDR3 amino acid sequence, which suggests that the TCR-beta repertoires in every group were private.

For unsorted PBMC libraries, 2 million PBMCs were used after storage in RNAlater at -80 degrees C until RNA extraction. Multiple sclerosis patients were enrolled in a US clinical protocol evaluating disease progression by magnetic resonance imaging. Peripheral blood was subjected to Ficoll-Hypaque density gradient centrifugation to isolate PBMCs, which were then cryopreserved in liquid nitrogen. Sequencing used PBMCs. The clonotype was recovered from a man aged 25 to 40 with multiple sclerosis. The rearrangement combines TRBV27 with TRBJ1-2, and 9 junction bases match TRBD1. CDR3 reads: CASSFTGGLTRYTF. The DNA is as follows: TGTGCCAGCAGTTTTACAGGGGGCCTCACTCGCTACACCTTC.